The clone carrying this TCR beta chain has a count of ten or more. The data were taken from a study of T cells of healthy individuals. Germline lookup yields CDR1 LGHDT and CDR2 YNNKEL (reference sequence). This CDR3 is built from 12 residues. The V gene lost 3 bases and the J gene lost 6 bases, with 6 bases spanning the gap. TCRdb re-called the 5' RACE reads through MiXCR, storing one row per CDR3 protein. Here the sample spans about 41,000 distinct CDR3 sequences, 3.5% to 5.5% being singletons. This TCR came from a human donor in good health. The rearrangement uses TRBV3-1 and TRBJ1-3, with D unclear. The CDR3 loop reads CASSHPENTIYF. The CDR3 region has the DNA TGTGCCAGCAGCCACCCTGAAAACACCATATATTTT.